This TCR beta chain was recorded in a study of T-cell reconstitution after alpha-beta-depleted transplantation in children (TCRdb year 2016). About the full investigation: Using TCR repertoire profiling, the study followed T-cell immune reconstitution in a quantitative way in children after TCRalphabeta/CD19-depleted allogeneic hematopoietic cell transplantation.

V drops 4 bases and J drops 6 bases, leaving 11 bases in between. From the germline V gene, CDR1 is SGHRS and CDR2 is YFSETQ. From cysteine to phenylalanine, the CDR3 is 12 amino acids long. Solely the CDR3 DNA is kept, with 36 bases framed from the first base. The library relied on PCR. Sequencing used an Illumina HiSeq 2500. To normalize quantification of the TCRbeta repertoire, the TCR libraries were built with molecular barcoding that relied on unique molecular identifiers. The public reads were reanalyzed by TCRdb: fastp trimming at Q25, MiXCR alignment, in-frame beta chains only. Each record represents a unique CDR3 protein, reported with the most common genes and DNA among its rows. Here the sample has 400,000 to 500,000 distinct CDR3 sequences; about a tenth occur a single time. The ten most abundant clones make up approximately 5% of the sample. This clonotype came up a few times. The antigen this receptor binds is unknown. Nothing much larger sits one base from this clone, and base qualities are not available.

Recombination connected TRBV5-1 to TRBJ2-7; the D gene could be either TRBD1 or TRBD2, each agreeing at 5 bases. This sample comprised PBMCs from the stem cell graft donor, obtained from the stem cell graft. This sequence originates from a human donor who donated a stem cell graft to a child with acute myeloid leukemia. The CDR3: CASSTGRSEQYF. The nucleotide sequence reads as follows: TGCGCCAGCAGCACGGGACGCAGCGAGCAGTACTTC. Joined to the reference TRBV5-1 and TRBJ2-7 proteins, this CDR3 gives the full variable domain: KAGVTQTPRYLIKTRGQQVTLSCSPISGHRSVSWYQQTPGQGLQFLFEYFSETQRNKGNFPGRFSGRQFSNSRSEMNVSTLELGDSALYLCASSTGRSEQYFGPGTRLTVT.